This is a list of T cell receptor beta chains from one sample in a study of blood T cell repertoires in COVID-19. The table came from immunoSEQ multiplex PCR; TCRdb's copy has only in-frame clones and leaves some out. Here the sample spans more than 150,000 clones, 80% to 85% being singletons. Sequencing was done on a sample of PBMCs or T cells enriched from blood (not recorded which). These receptors were taken from a woman aged 55-70 years who had recovered from COVID-19. The CDR3 runs from the conserved cysteine through the conserved F or W. The D gene is left open where the match is weak. Clone size appears in some rows only: once, few, many, or a class for an expanded clone.

length: 16
J: TRBJ1-6
D: -
size: -
V: TRBV2
CDR3: CASSDVQVSYNSPLHF
DNA: TGTGCCAGCAGTGACGTACAGGTCTCCTATAATTCACCCCTCCACTTT

length: 13
J: TRBJ1-1
D: -
size: once
V: TRBV2
CDR3: CASSDRAAAEAFF
DNA: TGTGCCAGCAGTGACAGGGCCGCGGCTGAAGCTTTCTTT

length: 14
J: TRBJ1-2
D: -
size: -
V: TRBV5-6
CDR3: CASSLPAGSYGYTF
DNA: TGTGCCAGCAGCTTGCCGGCAGGGTCCTATGGCTACACCTTC

length: 14
J: TRBJ2-2
D: TRBD1
size: -
V: TRBV10-2
CDR3: CASRGQMNTGELFF
DNA: TGCGCCAGCAGGGGACAGATGAACACCGGGGAGCTGTTTTTT

length: 12
J: TRBJ2-1
D: -
size: -
V: TRBV4-1
CDR3: CASSYYLDEQFF
DNA: TGCGCCAGCAGCTACTACTTGGATGAGCAGTTCTTC

length: 13
J: TRBJ1-1
D: -
size: -
V: TRBV2
CDR3: CASRLTGPTEAFF
DNA: TGTGCCAGCAGATTGACAGGTCCCACTGAAGCTTTCTTT

length: 16
J: TRBJ2-2
D: TRBD2
size: -
V: TRBV4-1
CDR3: CASSRASGSGTGELFF
DNA: TGCGCCAGCAGCCGGGCTAGCGGGAGTGGCACCGGGGAGCTGTTTTTT

length: 16
J: TRBJ2-1
D: TRBD2
size: -
V: TRBV7-3
CDR3: CASSLNGGGASGEQFF
DNA: TGTGCCAGCAGCTTAAATGGCGGGGGGGCCTCAGGCGAGCAGTTCTTC

length: 14
J: TRBJ2-7
D: TRBD2
size: once
V: TRBV7-8
CDR3: CASSLGRGGYEQYF
DNA: TGTGCCAGCAGCTTAGGGCGGGGGGGCTACGAGCAGTACTTC

length: 16
J: TRBJ2-1
D: -
size: -
V: TRBV5-4
CDR3: CASSRRSGFDVYEQFF
DNA: TGTGCCAGCAGCCGACGATCAGGTTTTGATGTGTATGAGCAGTTCTTC